This passage covers 25 T cell receptor beta chains from one sample sequenced in a study of T cells after yellow fever vaccination. One entry per CDR3 protein, called by TCRdb with MiXCR from the 5' RACE reads. Seen here are a few hundred thousand distinct CDR3 sequences, 17% observed once, and the top ten hold roughly 17%. Sequencing used PBMCs, obtained about 5 days after the first yellow fever vaccination. The source of these receptors is a man in his late teens or twenties who received the YFV17D yellow fever vaccine.

This sequence joins TRBV7-3 and TRBJ1-2, with 10 bases lining up with TRBD1. There are 14 residues in the CDR3. Germline lookup yields CDR1 SGHTA and CDR2 FQGTGA. The V gene end was trimmed by 4 bases and the J gene end by 3 bases; junction bases not matched to a gene: 2. CDR3 DNA sequence: TGTGCCAGCAGCTCCGGGACAGGGGACTATGGCTACACCTTC. Translating it yields CASSSGTGDYGYTF. Looking up the rest from reference TRBV7-3 and TRBJ1-2 gives the full variable domain: GAGVSQTPSNKVTEKGKYVELRCDPISGHTALYWYRQSLGQGPEFLIYFQGTGAADDSGLPNDRFFAVRPEGSVSTLKIQRTERGDSAVYLCASSSGTGDYGYTFGSGTRLTVV.

V gene TRBV6-2 or TRBV6-3 combines with J gene TRBJ2-1, with 9 bases that match TRBD2. This CDR3 is built from 17 residues. With 10 bases clipped from V and 1 base from J, the junction kept 14 bases outside the gene matches. Germline values: CDR1 MNHEY, CDR2 SVGEGT. The DNA for the CDR3 is TGTGCCACCCTGAGCTCGCGGGGGGGCCGTTCCTACAATGAGCAGTTCTTC. It specifies CATLSSRGGRSYNEQFF.

The rearrangement links TRBV9 to TRBJ2-5, with D perhaps TRBD2 (5 bases). The CDR3 length is 13 residues. Germline values: CDR1 SGDLS, CDR2 YYNGEE. The V gene lost 0 bases and the J gene lost 9 bases, with 12 bases spanning the gap. The CDR3 nucleotides are TGTGCCAGCAGCGTAGCCGGGGTCGAGGCCCAGTACTTC. Protein: CASSVAGVEAQYF. Using reference TRBV9 and TRBJ2-5 for the parts outside the CDR3, the full variable domain is DSGVTQTPKHLITATGQRVTLRCSPRSGDLSVYWYQQSLDQGLQFLIQYYNGEERAKGNILERFSAQQFPDLHSELNLSSLELGDSALYFCASSVAGVEAQYFGPGTRLLVL.

The chain employs TRBV4-3 and TRBJ2-1; D not certain. In germline, CDR1 is LGHNA, CDR2 YSLEER. The CDR3 is 15 amino acids. Trimming took off 5 bases at V and 5 bases at J, with 16 bases between the two ends. The CDR3 nucleotides read TGCGCCAGCAGCGACGTGCAGTCCCAGAACAATGAGCAGTTCTTC. Its protein product is CASSDVQSQNNEQFF.

CDR3 protein: CAWSTLGQGTTEAFF. In DNA form, the CDR3 reads TGTGCCTGGAGTACACTCGGACAGGGGACTACTGAAGCTTTCTTT. V and J are TRBV30 and TRBJ1-1, with 9 positions matching TRBD1. Germline CDR1 is GTSNPN and CDR2 is SVGIG (reference sequence). The trim removed 2 bases at V and 5 bases at J, leaving 9 bases unmatched. The CDR3 consists of 15 residues.

In this sample, this clonotype turned up a few times. The chain uses TRBV18 and TRBJ2-3; 10 nucleotides agree with TRBD2. The V gene's germline CDR1 is KGHSH and CDR2 LQKENI. There are 18 residues in the CDR3. V shed 2 bases and J 2 bases; nucleotides not matched to a gene: 10. CDR3 coding DNA: TGTGCCAGCTCACCAGGTCTAGCGGGGGCCCCGAACACAGATACGCAGTATTTT. Translation: CASSPGLAGAPNTDTQYF.

This clonotype has more than one count but fewer than ten. This chain joins TRBV20-1 and TRBJ2-3; 7 bases are shared with TRBD2. The germline gives CDR1 DFQATT, CDR2 SNEGSKA (reference sequence). The CDR3 is 15 amino acids. CDR3 coding DNA: TGCAGCCTTCTTCACGGGGGGTCTAGCACAGATACGCAGTATTTT. Amino acid sequence: CSLLHGGSSTDTQYF.

This clonotype was observed at least ten times. This chain uses TRBV18 with TRBJ2-2; perhaps D is TRBD1 or TRBD2 (5 bases each). V was cut by 2 bases and J by 6 bases, with 10 bases left in between. Looked up from germline, CDR1 is KGHSH and CDR2 is LQKENI. This CDR3 is built from 14 residues. CDR3 nucleotide sequence: TGTGCCAGCTCACCAATCGGGGCTTCCGGGGAGCTGTTTTTT. Translating it yields CASSPIGASGELFF.

The chain uses TRBV20-1 and TRBJ2-2; a possible D gene is TRBD2 (5 bases). This CDR3 has 15 amino acids. Between the trimmed V and J ends, which lost 4 bases and 5 bases, there was a span of 17 bases. The germline V gene encodes CDR1 DFQATT and CDR2 SNEGSKA (reference sequence). Here the CDR3 DNA reads TGCAGTGCTACAACCGGGTCTAGCTATACCGGGGAGCTGTTTTTT. It codes for CSATTGSSYTGELFF.

Details on this clonotype: A much larger clonotype is one base distant, so this may be a read error. The chain combines TRBV10-1 with TRBJ2-2; D not certain. V lost 3 bases to trimming and J lost 1 base, with 3 bases between them. The germline gives CDR1 WNHNN, CDR2 SYGVQD (reference sequence). The CDR3 contains 13 residues. CDR3 loop: CASSDGNTGELFF. The CDR3 region has the DNA TGCGCCAGCAGTGACGGGAACACCGGGGAGCTGTTTTTT.

This clonotype has just a few counts. The CDR3: CASSPEGDRLYEQYV. Here the CDR3 DNA reads TGCGCCAGCAGCCCGGAGGGGGACAGACTCTACGAGCAGTACGTC. The rearrangement links TRBV5-1 to TRBJ2-7; D is possibly TRBD1 (7 bases). This CDR3 is 15 amino acids long. CDR1 and CDR2 from the germline V gene are SGHRS and YFSETQ. V lost 4 bases, J lost 3 bases, and 17 bases lay in between.

As DNA, the CDR3 is TGTGCCAGCAGCTCTCGGACAGGGGCCTACGAGCAGTACGTC. Encoded protein: CASSSRTGAYEQYV. The chain joins TRBV5-6 to TRBJ2-7, with 9 nucleotides matching TRBD1. CDR3 size: 14 residues. Trimming removed 3 bases from V and 2 bases from J; junction bases left unmatched: 3. CDR1 SGHDT and CDR2 YYEEEE come from the germline V gene.

On this clonotype itself: This clone may be a read error of a much larger clone one base away. This chain links TRBV28 with TRBJ1-5; no clear D gene. This CDR3 spans 11 amino acids. V lost 3 bases and J lost 7, with 4 bases in between. Germline-derived CDR1 and CDR2 are MDHEN and SYDVKM. CDR3 nucleotide sequence: TGTGCCAGCAGTTTGGCCCAGCCCCAGCATTTT. This translates into CASSLAQPQHF.

This clonotype was seen ten or more times. The chain recombines TRBV2 with TRBJ2-3, with D tentatively TRBD1 (6 bases). Trimming cost V 6 bases and J 3 bases, with 16 bases left between them. Germline V lookup: CDR1 SNHLY, CDR2 FYNNEI. The CDR3 contains 15 residues. In DNA, the CDR3 is TGTGCCAGCAGCGACGACAGGCGGGTAACAGATACGCAGTATTTT. Protein sequence: CASSDDRRVTDTQYF.

The chain joins TRBV5-1 to TRBJ2-5, with D tentatively TRBD1 or TRBD2 (5 bases each). The CDR3 is made up of 15 amino acids. The V gene lost 4 bases and the J gene lost 4 bases, with 17 bases spanning the gap. Germline V gene lookup returns CDR1 SGHRS and CDR2 YFSETQ. The CDR3 DNA reads as TGCGCCAGCAGCGGGGACGGAGGAGGTTCAGAGACCCAGTACTTC. It translates to CASSGDGGGSETQYF. The entire variable domain, with the rest obtained from reference TRBV5-1 and TRBJ2-5, is as follows: KAGVTQTPRYLIKTRGQQVTLSCSPISGHRSVSWYQQTPGQGLQFLFEYFSETQRNKGNFPGRFSGRQFSNSRSEMNVSTLELGDSALYLCASSGDGGGSETQYFGPGTRLLVL.

This clonotype was counted a few times. The V call is TRBV12-3 or TRBV12-4, the J call TRBJ2-7; D is possibly TRBD2 (7 bases). This CDR3 region has 14 residues. V was clipped by 3 bases and J by 6 bases, with 15 bases between them. The CDR3 region is CASSFWGGEGEQYF. The CDR3 nucleotides read TGTGCCAGCAGTTTTTGGGGGGGCGAGGGCGAGCAGTACTTC.

This clonotype has more than one count but fewer than ten. This chain connects TRBV4-1 to TRBJ2-5; 7 nucleotides match TRBD2. Per germline, CDR1 MGHRA and CDR2 YSYEKL. Trimming removed 1 base from V and 2 bases from J; junction bases left unmatched: 7. The CDR3 is 16 amino acids. CDR3 DNA sequence: TGCGCCAGCAGCCAAGGGCTGACTAGCTTTCAAGAGACCCAGTACTTC. Translation gives CASSQGLTSFQETQYF.

This clonotype has just a few counts. The V gene is TRBV28, the J gene TRBJ1-2, with D maybe TRBD1 (6 bases). Trimming removed 5 bases at V and 8 bases at J, with 12 bases between. Germline V gives CDR1 MDHEN, CDR2 SYDVKM. CDR3 size: 12 residues. The CDR3 is CASSLAGAGYTF. The CDR3 nucleotides are TGTGCCAGCAGTCTCGCAGGGGCCGGCTACACCTTC.

The chain combines TRBV7-2 with TRBJ2-3; 8 bases line up with TRBD2. In germline, CDR1 is SGHTA, CDR2 FQGNSA. The CDR3 spans 14 residues. V shed 7 bases, J shed 8 bases, and the junction held 11 bases outside the gene matches. The CDR3 DNA reads as TGTGCCAGCACCGTACGGGGGGGGGAAGCTACGCAGTATTTT. This translates into CASTVRGGEATQYF.

This chain connects TRBV29-1 to TRBJ2-3; TRBD1 might be the D (6 bases). Trimming pared 1 base from V and 8 bases from J, leaving 16 bases between. Germline-derived CDR1 and CDR2 are SQVTM and ANQGSEA. The CDR3 covers 14 residues. The CDR3 protein is CSVEGQEGVPTQYF. For the CDR3, the DNA is TGCAGCGTTGAAGGCCAAGAGGGGGTCCCTACGCAGTATTTT.

The rearrangement joins TRBV15 to TRBJ2-1; the D gene could be TRBD1 or TRBD2 (5 bases each). Germline V CDR1 and CDR2: LNHNV, YYDKDF (reference sequence). V lost 6 bases and J 10 bases, leaving 25 bases between the germline ends. CDR3 length: 16 residues. CDR3 nucleotides: TGTGCCACCAGGCGGATGATAGGGAGCATGGGGCGGGAGCAGTTCTTC. Translating gives CATRRMIGSMGREQFF. The entire variable domain, with the rest obtained from reference TRBV15 and TRBJ2-1, is as follows: DAMVIQNPRYQVTQFGKPVTLSCSQTLNHNVMYWYQQKSSQAPKLLFHYYDKDFNNEADTPDNFQSRRPNTSFCFLDIRSPGLGDTAMYLCATRRMIGSMGREQFFGPGTRLTVL.

The J gene is TRBJ2-5, the V gene TRBV5-1, with D possibly TRBD2 on 7 matching bases. Per the germline V gene, CDR1 is SGHRS and CDR2 is YFSETQ. The CDR3 has 16 residues. V lost 3 bases, J lost 1 base, and 16 bases lay in between. The CDR3: CASSSEGGTLQETQYF. Written as DNA, the CDR3 is TGCGCCAGCAGCTCGGAGGGGGGGACCCTCCAAGAGACCCAGTACTTC.

This clonotype occurred a few times. The CDR3 nucleotides read TGTGCCAGCAGGGCACAGGGTTGGTACGAGCAGTACTTC. As protein: CASRAQGWYEQYF. J is TRBJ2-7 and V is TRBV6-1; D is perhaps TRBD1 (6 bases). V was cut by 6 bases and J by 4 bases, with 13 bases left in between. The CDR3 sequence is 13 residues long. Germline lookup yields CDR1 MNHNS and CDR2 SASEGT.

This clonotype has a handful of counts. This chain joins TRBV28 and TRBJ1-1, with D possibly being TRBD1 (5 bases). The CDR3 runs to 16 residues. Germline lookup yields CDR1 MDHEN and CDR2 SYDVKM. Trimming took 2 bases from V and 5 from J, leaving 18 bases between them. CDR3 in amino acids: CASSLEGTGGRTEAFF. CDR3 in DNA: TGTGCCAGCAGTTTAGAGGGCACCGGGGGGAGGACTGAAGCTTTCTTT.

This clonotype was found a few times. The CDR3 reads CASSLIQFGVSYEQYF. In DNA form, the CDR3 reads TGTGCCAGCAGCTTAATCCAGTTTGGTGTATCCTACGAGCAGTACTTC. J is TRBJ2-7 and V is TRBV7-9; no definite D call. V shed 2 bases and J shed 1 base, with 15 bases lying between them. Germline V gene data show CDR1 as SEHNR and CDR2 as FQNEAQ (reference sequence). This CDR3 is built from 16 residues.